This T cell receptor (beta chain) appears in the sequencing data of a study of blood T cell repertoires in COVID-19. Study background: Sites across the United States, Italy and Spain contributed samples from acute and convalescent COVID-19. PBMCs, B-cell-depleted T cells, or T cells were the source of the cDNA or gDNA that made up the material.

In the authors' methods: Using reference gene primer amplification, nucleated cell counts were estimated. Some clones are missing from TCRdb's copy, which holds only in-frame ones; the method was immunoSEQ multiplex PCR. V and J calls and clone size are given by that table; D and trimming were obtained from the DNA. Of more than 150,000 clones in the sample, roughly 86% were seen once. Germline values: CDR1 MNHEY, CDR2 SVGAGI. Trimming removed 0 bases from V and 6 bases from J, with 14 bases in between. The length of the CDR3 is 16 residues. The material sequenced was peripheral blood. The J gene is TRBJ1-4, the V gene TRBV6-5, with a possible D match to TRBD1 (5 bases). The clonotype was recovered from a man aged 18 to 29 with acute or convalescent COVID-19. This CDR3 reads CASSYSGRQGHEKLFF. The DNA of the CDR3 is TGTGCCAGCAGTTACTCAGGGCGCCAGGGTCATGAAAAACTGTTTTTT.